The sequence of this T cell receptor gamma chain was determined in a study of gamma-delta T cells after stem cell transplantation. TCRdb called clones anew from the RT-PCR reads with CATT. The top ten clones hold almost 10% of a sample with 900 to 1,500 gamma-chain clones, 16% of them seen once. To note about this clone: This could be a read error, since a much larger clone is one nucleotide away.

The CDR3 contains 12 residues. The germline V gene encodes CDR1 VENAVY and CDR2 YDSYNSRV. Sequencing used gamma-delta T cells. This chain joins TRGV8 and TRGJP2. This TCR came from a human donor. It is not recorded whose cells these are; they may come from a transplant donor. The CDR3 coding sequence is TGTACCACCGTCTCTAGTGATTGGATCAAGACGTTT. It translates to CTTVSSDWIKTF.